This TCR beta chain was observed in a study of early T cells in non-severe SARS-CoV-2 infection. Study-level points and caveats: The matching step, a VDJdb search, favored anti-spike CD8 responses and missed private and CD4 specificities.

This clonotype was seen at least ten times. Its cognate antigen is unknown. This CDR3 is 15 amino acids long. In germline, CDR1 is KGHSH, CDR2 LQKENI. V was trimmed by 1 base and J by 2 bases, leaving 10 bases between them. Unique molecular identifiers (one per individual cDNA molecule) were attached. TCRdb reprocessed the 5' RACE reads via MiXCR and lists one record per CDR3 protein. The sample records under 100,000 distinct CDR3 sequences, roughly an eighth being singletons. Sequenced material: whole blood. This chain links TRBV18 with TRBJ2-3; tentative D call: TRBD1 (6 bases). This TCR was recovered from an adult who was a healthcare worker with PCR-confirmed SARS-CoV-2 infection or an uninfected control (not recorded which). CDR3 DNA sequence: TGTGCCAGCTCACCACTTACAGGGAACACAGATACGCAGTATTTT. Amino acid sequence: CASSPLTGNTDTQYF.